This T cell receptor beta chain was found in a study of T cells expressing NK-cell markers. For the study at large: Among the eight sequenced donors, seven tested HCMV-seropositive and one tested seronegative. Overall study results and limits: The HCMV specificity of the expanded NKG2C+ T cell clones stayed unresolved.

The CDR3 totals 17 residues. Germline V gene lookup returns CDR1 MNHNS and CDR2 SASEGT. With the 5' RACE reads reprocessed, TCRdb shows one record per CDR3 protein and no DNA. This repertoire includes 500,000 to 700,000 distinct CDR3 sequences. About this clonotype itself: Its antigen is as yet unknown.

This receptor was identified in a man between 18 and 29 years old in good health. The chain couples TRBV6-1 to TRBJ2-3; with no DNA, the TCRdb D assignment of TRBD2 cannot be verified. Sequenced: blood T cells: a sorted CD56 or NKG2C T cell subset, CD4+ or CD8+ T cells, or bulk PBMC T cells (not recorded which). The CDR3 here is CASSGKGLDGTTDTQYF.